Following are 27 T cell receptor beta chains from one sample sequenced in a study of T cells in Graves' hyperthyroidism and ophthalmopathy. Amplification targeted TCR beta CDR3 regions from RNA transcripts. The HTBI primer set drove a first-round RT-PCR of the TCR CDR3. TCRdb reprocessed the multiplex PCR reads with MiXCR, giving one entry per CDR3 protein. The table shows more than 350,000 distinct CDR3 sequences, with around 15% occurring only once. Material for sequencing was blood. The receptors shown here come from an older woman with Graves' ophthalmopathy.

This clonotype was seen ten or more times. The CDR3 bases are TGTGCCTGGAGTCTCGGAGATCCCGGATTTACAGATACGCAGTATTTT. Its translation is CAWSLGDPGFTDTQYF. The chain carries TRBV30 and TRBJ2-3; no clear D gene. The ends were cut back, 2 bases at V and 3 bases at J, with 18 bases in the middle. CDR3 length: 16 amino acids. Germline loops: CDR1 GTSNPN, CDR2 SVGIG (reference sequence).

In its sample, this clonotype was seen a few times. The gene calls are TRBV19 and TRBJ1-5, with D unresolved. The V gene's germline CDR1 is LNHDA and CDR2 SQIVND (reference sequence). The CDR3 totals 12 residues. V lost 1 base and J lost 3, with 1 base in between. CDR3 sequence (DNA): TGTGCCAGTAGTATAGCCAATCAGCCCCAGCATTTT. Protein: CASSIANQPQHF. The full variable domain, in which reference TRBV19 and TRBJ1-5 provide the parts outside the CDR3, is DGGITQSPKYLFRKEGQNVTLSCEQNLNHDAMYWYRQDPGQGLRLIYYSQIVNDFQKGDIAEGYSVSREKKESFPLTVTSAQKNPTAFYLCASSIANQPQHFGDGTRLSIL.

Note on this clonotype: Being one base from a much bigger clone, this may be a read error. V and J are TRBV9 and TRBJ2-2; D gene ambiguous. Germline assignment: CDR1 SGDLS and CDR2 YYNGEE. CDR3 length: 16 amino acids. Trimming stripped 7 bases from V and 0 bases from J, with 16 bases between. Written as DNA, the CDR3 is TGTGCCAGCGGCCCAACTCTCTCGGCGAACACCGGGGAGCTGTTTTTT. Residues: CASGPTLSANTGELFF.

There are many counts of this clonotype. This chain connects TRBV29-1 to TRBJ2-3; 11 bases fit TRBD2. CDR3 length equals 15 residues. Per the germline V gene, CDR1 is SQVTM and CDR2 is ANQGSEA. V shed 6 bases and J 1 base; nucleotides not matched to a gene: 6. The CDR3 region has the DNA TGCAGCGTCGAACTAGCGGGAGTTGGCACAGATACGCAGTATTTT. Its translation is CSVELAGVGTDTQYF.

This clonotype was picked up many times. This chain connects TRBV5-5 to TRBJ2-2; 9 nucleotides match TRBD2. The CDR3 loop spans 14 amino acids. V trimming: 3 bases; J trimming: 6 bases; junction bases outside the gene matches: 3. Germline CDR1 is SGHKS and CDR2 is YYEKEE (reference sequence). The DNA of the CDR3 is TGTGCCAGCAGCTCTAGCGGGATAGCCGGGGAGCTGTTTTTT. Translation gives CASSSSGIAGELFF. Together with reference TRBV5-5 and TRBJ2-2, the CDR3 gives the full variable domain: DAGVTQSPTHLIKTRGQQVTLRCSPISGHKSVSWYQQVLGQGPQFIFQYYEKEERGRGNFPDRFSARQFPNYSSELNVNALLLGDSALYLCASSSSGIAGELFFGEGSRLTVL.

This clonotype was detected ten times or more. The chain uses TRBV4-1 and TRBJ1-2; 10 nucleotides align to TRBD1. The CDR3 is 13 amino acids. Germline CDR1 is MGHRA and CDR2 is YSYEKL. V shed 1 base, J shed 8 bases, and the junction held 1 base outside the gene matches. CDR3 DNA: TGCGCCAGCAGCCAAGTGACAGGGGGCGGCTACACCTTC. This sequence encodes CASSQVTGGGYTF.

Many counts were recorded for this clonotype. This sequence joins TRBV5-1 and TRBJ2-7; 9 nucleotides agree with TRBD1. Per the germline V gene, CDR1 is SGHRS and CDR2 is YFSETQ. The CDR3 consists of 14 residues. With 3 bases clipped from V and 4 bases from J, the junction kept 5 bases outside the gene matches. CDR3 DNA sequence: TGCGCCAGCAGCTCGGGACAGGGACCATACGAGCAGTACTTC. Protein: CASSSGQGPYEQYF. The full variable domain, its missing parts supplied by reference TRBV5-1 and TRBJ2-7, is KAGVTQTPRYLIKTRGQQVTLSCSPISGHRSVSWYQQTPGQGLQFLFEYFSETQRNKGNFPGRFSGRQFSNSRSEMNVSTLELGDSALYLCASSSGQGPYEQYFGPGTRLTVT.

In this sample, this clonotype turned up many times. V is TRBV2 and J is TRBJ1-2, with unresolved D. Trimming removed 2 bases at V and 8 bases at J, with 12 bases between. CDR3 length: 13 amino acids. Looked up from germline, CDR1 is SNHLY and CDR2 is FYNNEI. The CDR3 DNA sequence: TGTGCCAGCAGTGAAAACCAGAGTTTCGGCTACACCTTC. This gives the protein CASSENQSFGYTF. Full variable domain (remainder filled in from reference TRBV2 and TRBJ1-2): EPEVTQTPSHQVTQMGQEVILRCVPISNHLYFYWYRQILGQKVEFLVSFYNNEISEKSEIFDDQFSVERPDGSNFTLKIRSTKLEDSAMYFCASSENQSFGYTFGSGTRLTVV.

Many counts were recorded for this clonotype. This chain uses TRBV20-1 with TRBJ2-3; 8 nucleotides align to TRBD2. J lost 2 bases, V lost 1 base, and 8 bases had no gene match. The CDR3 sequence is 16 residues long. Germline CDR1 DFQATT, CDR2 SNEGSKA (reference sequence). This chain's CDR3 is CSARVSGTRLTDTQYF. DNA for the CDR3: TGCAGTGCTAGAGTTTCCGGGACTAGACTCACAGATACGCAGTATTTT.

V usage is TRBV11-3 and J usage is TRBJ2-1, with D perhaps matching TRBD1 (5 bases). CDR1 and CDR2 from the germline V gene are SGHNT and YENEEA. Trimming removed 4 bases at V and 4 bases at J, with 14 bases between. CDR3 length: 15 amino acids. CDR3 region: CASSYNTPGYNEQFF. CDR3 sequence (DNA): TGTGCCAGCAGCTACAACACCCCAGGGTACAATGAGCAGTTCTTC.

The chain recombines TRBV10-3 with TRBJ2-5; 11 bases line up with TRBD2. Germline V gene lookup returns CDR1 ENHRY and CDR2 SYGVKD. The J segment lost 7 bases and the V segment lost 0 bases, leaving 4 bases of the junction unmatched. The CDR3 length is 15 residues. CDR3 nucleotides: TGTGCCATCAGTGAGTCCAGGGGGACTAGCGGGACCCAGTACTTC. Protein product: CAISESRGTSGTQYF.

This clonotype has at least ten counts. The J gene is TRBJ2-3, the V gene TRBV20-1, with D perhaps matching TRBD2 (6 bases). V was shortened by 4 bases and J by 12 bases, with 14 bases between the two germline ends. Germline loops: CDR1 DFQATT, CDR2 SNEGSKA (reference sequence). The length of the CDR3 is 11 residues. CDR3 residues: CSATAGSSQYF. CDR3 sequence (DNA): TGCAGTGCTACCGCGGGGTCATCCCAGTATTTT.

V usage is TRBV18 and J usage is TRBJ2-7; TRBD1 aligns across 11 bases. Germline loops: CDR1 KGHSH, CDR2 LQKENI. The CDR3 spans 16 residues. V dropped 8 bases and J dropped 3; count of bases not matched to a gene: 12. CDR3 sequence: CASPRPLDRGLYEQYF. The CDR3 coding sequence is TGTGCCAGCCCCCGTCCCCTGGACAGGGGGCTCTACGAGCAGTACTTC. The full variable domain, its missing parts supplied by reference TRBV18 and TRBJ2-7, is NAGVMQNPRHLVRRRGQEARLRCSPMKGHSHVYWYRQLPEEGLKFMVYLQKENIIDESGMPKERFSAEFPKEGPSILRIQQVVRGDSAAYFCASPRPLDRGLYEQYFGPGTRLTVT.

In this sample, this clonotype turned up many times. The rearrangement joins TRBV24-1 to TRBJ2-5; 10 nucleotides align to TRBD2. Unmatched junction bases numbered 4, after V lost 5 bases and J lost 2 bases. The CDR3 totals 15 residues. Germline values: CDR1 KGHDR, CDR2 SFDVKD. The CDR3 region is CATSALAGVQETQYF. The CDR3 DNA reads as TGTGCCACCAGTGCTCTAGCGGGAGTTCAAGAGACCCAGTACTTC.

J is TRBJ1-1 and V is TRBV12-3 or TRBV12-4; TRBD1 is a possible D gene (5 bases). This CDR3 is built from 12 residues. Deletions cut 6 bases from V and 1 base from J, with 6 bases between. The CDR3 sequence is CASRRGNTEAFF. DNA for the CDR3: TGTGCCAGCAGGAGGGGGAACACTGAAGCTTTCTTT.

Many counts were recorded for this clonotype. The chain recombines TRBV20-1 with TRBJ2-5; 12 bases line up with TRBD1. The CDR3 is made up of 15 amino acids. The V segment lost 2 bases and the J segment 5 bases; nucleotides outside the gene matches: 6. Germline loops: CDR1 DFQATT, CDR2 SNEGSKA (reference sequence). The CDR3 coding sequence is TGCAGTGCTAGATACCGGGACAGGGGGCTTGAGACCCAGTACTTC. Its protein is CSARYRDRGLETQYF.

In this sample, this clonotype turned up many times. This rearrangement joins TRBV2 to TRBJ2-3; D possibly corresponds to TRBD2 (6 bases). V lost 3 bases and J lost 6, with 13 bases in between. The CDR3 runs to 14 residues. Germline assignment: CDR1 SNHLY and CDR2 FYNNEI. CDR3 loop: CASSDDRAGDTQYF. In nucleotides, the CDR3 is TGTGCCAGCAGTGACGATCGGGCGGGGGATACGCAGTATTTT.

This chain joins TRBV2 and TRBJ1-6, with D perhaps matching TRBD1 (6 bases). Trimming left V 4 bases short and J 8 bases short, with 12 bases between. The CDR3 sequence is 14 residues long. Germline V gene data show CDR1 as SNHLY and CDR2 as FYNNEI. In DNA form, the CDR3 reads TGTGCCAGCAGTGTTGTGGAGGGGGATTCACCCCTCCACTTT. Translating gives CASSVVEGDSPLHF.

There are many counts of this clonotype. V and J are TRBV6-2 or TRBV6-3 and TRBJ1-4, with 9 bases aligning to TRBD1. Per germline, CDR1 MNHEY and CDR2 SVGEGT. V lost 7 bases and J lost 5; bases outside the gene matches: 5. CDR3 size: 14 residues. CDR3 bases: TGTGCCAGCACCCCGGGGACAGGGAATGAAAAACTGTTTTTT. Encoded protein: CASTPGTGNEKLFF.

There are many counts of this clonotype. This chain uses TRBV6-1 with TRBJ2-7; D may be TRBD1 (5 bases). With 7 bases removed from V and 2 bases from J, the gap between germline ends came to 15 bases. Germline assignment: CDR1 MNHNS and CDR2 SASEGT. The CDR3 has 14 amino acids. CDR3 amino acids: CASTEKGPPYEQYF. CDR3 nucleotides: TGTGCCAGCACCGAGAAGGGGCCCCCCTACGAGCAGTACTTC.

This clonotype was counted many times. The chain employs TRBV27 and TRBJ2-5; D is undetermined. The CDR3 extends over 13 amino acids. CDR1 and CDR2 (germline): MNHEY, SMNVEV (reference sequence). With 6 bases removed from V and 0 bases from J, the gap between germline ends came to 8 bases. This chain's CDR3 is CASSPLNQETQYF. CDR3 in DNA: TGTGCCAGCAGCCCCCTCAACCAAGAGACCCAGTACTTC.

This clonotype was detected many times. The chain is built from TRBV12-3 or TRBV12-4 and TRBJ2-1; D uncertain. V lost 5 bases to trimming and J lost 8 bases, with 13 bases between them. CDR3 length: 13 residues. The CDR3 is CASSRSSGHEQFF. The CDR3 nucleotides read TGTGCCAGCAGTAGGTCTTCTGGGCATGAGCAGTTCTTC.

This clonotype has ten or more counts. This sequence joins TRBV5-1 and TRBJ2-3; D remains unclear. Germline assignment: CDR1 SGHRS and CDR2 YFSETQ. The CDR3 totals 13 residues. V lost 4 bases, J lost 4 bases, and 10 bases lay in between. The CDR3 region is CASSILIADTQYF. CDR3 coding DNA: TGCGCCAGCAGCATACTAATCGCAGATACGCAGTATTTT. Based on the CDR3 plus reference TRBV5-1 and TRBJ2-3, the full variable domain is KAGVTQTPRYLIKTRGQQVTLSCSPISGHRSVSWYQQTPGQGLQFLFEYFSETQRNKGNFPGRFSGRQFSNSRSEMNVSTLELGDSALYLCASSILIADTQYFGPGTRLTVL.

There are a few counts of this clonotype. This sequence joins TRBV3-1 and TRBJ1-6; no clear D gene. The V gene lost 2 bases and the J gene lost 0 bases, with 5 bases spanning the gap. The CDR3 has 15 amino acids. The germline V gene encodes CDR1 LGHDT and CDR2 YNNKEL (reference sequence). CDR3: CASSQQGSYNSPLHF. Written as DNA, the CDR3 is TGTGCCAGCAGCCAACAAGGCTCCTATAATTCACCCCTCCACTTT.

This sequence joins TRBV28 and TRBJ1-2, with 9 bases fitting TRBD1. Germline V lookup: CDR1 MDHEN, CDR2 SYDVKM. The ends lost 7 bases at V and 0 bases at J; junction bases unmatched: 12. The CDR3 is 17 residues long. The CDR3 region is CASKGQGTALPNYGYTF. DNA for the CDR3: TGTGCCAGCAAAGGACAGGGGACAGCCCTTCCTAACTATGGCTACACCTTC.

J is TRBJ2-3 and V is TRBV7-9; D is possibly TRBD2 (6 bases). This CDR3 is 15 amino acids long. Trimming cost V 5 bases and J 3 bases, with 15 bases left between them. The V gene's germline CDR1 is SEHNR and CDR2 FQNEAQ (reference sequence). Written as DNA, the CDR3 is TGTGCCAGCAGCACTACTAGCAGAATTACAGATACGCAGTATTTT. Its translation is CASSTTSRITDTQYF. Based on the CDR3 plus reference TRBV7-9 and TRBJ2-3, the full variable domain is DTGVSQNPRHKITKRGQNVTFRCDPISEHNRLYWYRQTLGQGPEFLTYFQNEAQLEKSRLLSDRFSAERPKGSFSTLEIQRTEQGDSAMYLCASSTTSRITDTQYFGPGTRLTVL.

This clonotype was observed many times. J is TRBJ1-1 and V is TRBV11-2; D unresolved. This CDR3 is built from 14 residues. Looked up from germline, CDR1 is SGHAT and CDR2 is FQNNGV. The germline V and J ends were trimmed by 5 bases and 1 base, with 11 bases remaining between them. DNA of the CDR3: TGTGCCAGCAGCCCGATGAGCTCGAACACTGAAGCTTTCTTT. Translating gives CASSPMSSNTEAFF.